The entry below describes one T cell receptor beta chain. The authors prepared the TCRbeta library with unique molecular identifiers. TCRdb re-derived calls from the PCR reads in MiXCR, one entry per CDR3 protein. The sample yields approximately 340,000 distinct CDR3 sequences, about 9.4% seen once. The data were obtained in a study of T-cell reconstitution after alpha-beta-depleted transplantation in children. The CDR3 consists of 15 residues. Germline assignment: CDR1 SGHRS and CDR2 YFSETQ. V shed 4 bases and J shed 7 bases, with 17 bases lying between them. The clonotype was recovered from a human donor who donated a stem cell graft to a child with acute lymphoblastic leukemia. The input for sequencing was PBMCs from the stem cell graft donor, taken from the stem cell graft. V is TRBV5-1 and J is TRBJ1-4, with D tentatively TRBD1 (6 bases). CDR3 in amino acids: CASSPTGGAFEKLFF. CDR3 bases: TGCGCCAGCAGCCCCACGGGGGGGGCCTTTGAAAAACTGTTTTTT. Together with reference TRBV5-1 and TRBJ1-4, the CDR3 gives the full variable domain: KAGVTQTPRYLIKTRGQQVTLSCSPISGHRSVSWYQQTPGQGLQFLFEYFSETQRNKGNFPGRFSGRQFSNSRSEMNVSTLELGDSALYLCASSPTGGAFEKLFFGSGTQLSVL.